This entry describes one TCR beta chain. What it binds is unknown. TCRdb used MiXCR to reprocess the 5' RACE reads, holding one entry per CDR3 protein. The sample holds some 150,000 distinct CDR3 sequences; more than 40% are singletons and the top ten take nearly 15%. The data stem from a study of CD8 T cells in ankylosing spondylitis. General study results and limits: Several of the motif variants were reported before in synovial fluid and blood from reactive arthritis. Disease-linked clones reportedly showed significant enrichment in matched ankylosing spondylitis synovial fluid. As for the disease-linked clones, they showed a CD8+ phenotype and occurred at relatively low frequencies in peripheral blood.

This TCR was sampled from a male donor with ankylosing spondylitis. Sample: synovial fluid, either unsorted or a sorted T cell fraction (not recorded which).

CDR3 nucleotide sequence: TGTGCCAGTAGCGTGGGGCCCAAAGCTTTCTTT. Translated, it gives CASSVGPKAFF. The genes are TRBV19 and TRBJ1-1; D is perhaps TRBD1 (5 bases). V was clipped by 6 bases and J by 9 bases, with 11 bases between them. Per the germline V gene, CDR1 is LNHDA and CDR2 is SQIVND (reference sequence). The CDR3 spans 11 residues.